This T cell receptor (beta chain) came from a study of cytomegalovirus exposure and HLA in healthy donors. The study, taken as a whole, reports: Cytomegalovirus association was assigned to approximately 160 TCR beta chains.

This CDR3 is built from 16 residues. The germline gives CDR1 MGHRA, CDR2 YSYEKL. V was clipped by 4 bases and J by 0 bases; unmatched bases: 8. Notes on this clone: Antigen unknown.

Here immunoSEQ multiplex PCR was the method, and the copy in TCRdb shows in-frame clones only, minus some. The table has more than 110,000 clones, around 93% seen once. This chain links TRBV4-1 with TRBJ2-7, with 8 bases aligning to TRBD1. What was sequenced was PBMCs. The receptor was isolated from a man between 18 and 29 years old in good health and CMV-seropositive. CDR3 amino acids: CASSPIGQGSSYEQYF. In nucleotides, the CDR3 is TGCGCCAGCAGCCCCATCGGACAGGGAAGCTCCTACGAGCAGTACTTC.